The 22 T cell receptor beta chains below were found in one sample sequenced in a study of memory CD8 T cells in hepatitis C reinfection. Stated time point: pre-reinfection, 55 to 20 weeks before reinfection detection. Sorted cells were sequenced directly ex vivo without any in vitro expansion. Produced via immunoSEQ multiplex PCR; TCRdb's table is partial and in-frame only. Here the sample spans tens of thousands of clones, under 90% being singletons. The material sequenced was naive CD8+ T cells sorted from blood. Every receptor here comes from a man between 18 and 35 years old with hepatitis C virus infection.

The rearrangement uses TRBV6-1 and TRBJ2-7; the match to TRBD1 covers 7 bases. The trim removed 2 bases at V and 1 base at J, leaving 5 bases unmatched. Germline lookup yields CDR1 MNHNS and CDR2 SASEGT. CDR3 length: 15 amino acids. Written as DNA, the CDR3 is TGTGCCAGCAGTGAATCCACCAGGGGGTCCTACGAGCAGTACGTC. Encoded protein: CASSESTRGSYEQYV.

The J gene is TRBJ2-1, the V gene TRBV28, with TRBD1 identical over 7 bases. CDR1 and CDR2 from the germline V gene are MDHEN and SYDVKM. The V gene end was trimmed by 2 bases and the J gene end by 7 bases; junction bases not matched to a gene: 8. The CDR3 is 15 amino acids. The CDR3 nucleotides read TGTGCCAGCAGTTTACAGGGGGATCTCTGGAATGAGCAGTTCTTC. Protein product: CASSLQGDLWNEQFF. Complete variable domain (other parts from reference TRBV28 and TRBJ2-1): DVKVTQSSRYLVKRTGEKVFLECVQDMDHENMFWYRQDPGLGLRLIYFSYDVKMKEKGDIPEGYSVSREKKERFSLILESASTNQTSMYLCASSLQGDLWNEQFFGPGTRLTVL.

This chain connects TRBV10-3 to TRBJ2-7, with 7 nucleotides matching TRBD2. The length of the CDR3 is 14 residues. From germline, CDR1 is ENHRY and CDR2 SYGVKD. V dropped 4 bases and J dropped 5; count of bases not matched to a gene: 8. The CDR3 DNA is TGTGCCATCAGTGGGGGGGGTTTTATAGACGAGCAGTACTTC. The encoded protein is CAISGGGFIDEQYF.

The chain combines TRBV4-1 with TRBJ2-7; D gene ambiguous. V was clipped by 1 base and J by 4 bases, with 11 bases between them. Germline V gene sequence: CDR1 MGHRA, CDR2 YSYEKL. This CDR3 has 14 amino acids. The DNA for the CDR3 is TGCGCCAGCAGCCAAGCTACAGCCGGATACGAGCAGTACTTC. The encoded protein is CASSQATAGYEQYF.

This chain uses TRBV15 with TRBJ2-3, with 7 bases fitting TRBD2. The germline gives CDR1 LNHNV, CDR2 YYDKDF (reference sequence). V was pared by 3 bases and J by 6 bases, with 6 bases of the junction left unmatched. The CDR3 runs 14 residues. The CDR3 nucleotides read TGTGCCACCAGCAGTGGCGGGGGTCGGGATACGCAGTATTTT. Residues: CATSSGGGRDTQYF.

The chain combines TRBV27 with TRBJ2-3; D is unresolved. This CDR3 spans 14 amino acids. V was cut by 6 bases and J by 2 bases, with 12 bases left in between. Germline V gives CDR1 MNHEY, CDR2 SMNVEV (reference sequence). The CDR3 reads CASSLNDITDTQYF. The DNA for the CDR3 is TGTGCCAGCAGCTTGAACGACATCACAGATACGCAGTATTTT.

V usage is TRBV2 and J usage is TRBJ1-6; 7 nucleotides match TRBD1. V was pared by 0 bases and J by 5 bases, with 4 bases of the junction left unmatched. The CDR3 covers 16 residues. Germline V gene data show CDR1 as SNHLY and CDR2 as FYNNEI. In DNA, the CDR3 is TGTGCCAGCAGTGAAGCGCTGGGGACAGATAATTCACCCCTCCACTTT. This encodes CASSEALGTDNSPLHF. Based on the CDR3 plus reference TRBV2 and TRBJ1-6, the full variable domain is EPEVTQTPSHQVTQMGQEVILRCVPISNHLYFYWYRQILGQKVEFLVSFYNNEISEKSEIFDDQFSVERPDGSNFTLKIRSTKLEDSAMYFCASSEALGTDNSPLHFGNGTRLTVT.

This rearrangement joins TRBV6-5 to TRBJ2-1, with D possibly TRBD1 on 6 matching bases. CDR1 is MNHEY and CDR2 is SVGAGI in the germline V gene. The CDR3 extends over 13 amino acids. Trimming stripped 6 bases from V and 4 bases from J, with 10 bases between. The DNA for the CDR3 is TGTGCCAGCAGCCCAGGGGAGTACAATGAGCAGTTCTTC. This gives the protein CASSPGEYNEQFF.

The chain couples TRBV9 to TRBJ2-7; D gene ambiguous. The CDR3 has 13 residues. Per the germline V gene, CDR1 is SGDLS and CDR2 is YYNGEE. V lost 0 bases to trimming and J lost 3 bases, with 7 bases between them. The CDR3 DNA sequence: TGTGCCAGCAGCGTAGGGGCTAACTACGAGCAGTACTTC. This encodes CASSVGANYEQYF.

For the CDR3, the DNA is TGTGCCAGCAGCGTAGATGGGGGCGGTAGCTACGAGCAGTACTTC. Its translation: CASSVDGGGSYEQYF. This chain connects TRBV9 to TRBJ2-5, with D maybe TRBD1 (6 bases). The DNA end is a closer match to TRBJ2-7, so the J assignment may be wrong. The CDR3 loop spans 15 amino acids. Germline assignment: CDR1 SGDLS and CDR2 YYNGEE.

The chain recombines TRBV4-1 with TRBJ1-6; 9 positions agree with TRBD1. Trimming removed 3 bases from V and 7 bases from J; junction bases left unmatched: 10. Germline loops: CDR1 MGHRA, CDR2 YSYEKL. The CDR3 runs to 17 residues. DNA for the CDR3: TGCGCCAGCAGCCAGATGGGAGGGACAGGGCCAAATTCACCCCTCCACTTT. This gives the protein CASSQMGGTGPNSPLHF.

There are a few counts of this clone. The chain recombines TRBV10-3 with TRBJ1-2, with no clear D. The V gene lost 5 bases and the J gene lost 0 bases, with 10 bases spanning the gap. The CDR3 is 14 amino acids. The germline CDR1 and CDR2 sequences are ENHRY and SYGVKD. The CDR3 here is CAISIQRANYGYTF. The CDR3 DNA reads TGTGCCATCAGTATTCAAAGAGCTAACTATGGCTACACCTTC.

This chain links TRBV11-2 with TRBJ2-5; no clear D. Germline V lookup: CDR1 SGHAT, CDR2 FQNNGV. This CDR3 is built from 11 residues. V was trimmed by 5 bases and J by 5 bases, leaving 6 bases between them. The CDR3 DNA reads TGTGCCAGCAGCCTCCCCGAGACCCAGTACTTC. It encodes CASSLPETQYF.

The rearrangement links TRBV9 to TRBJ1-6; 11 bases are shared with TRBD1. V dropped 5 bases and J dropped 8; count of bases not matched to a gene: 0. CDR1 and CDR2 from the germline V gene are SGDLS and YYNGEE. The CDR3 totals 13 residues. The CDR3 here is CASRGQGDSPLHF. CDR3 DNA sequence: TGTGCCAGCAGGGGACAGGGGGATTCACCCCTCCACTTT.

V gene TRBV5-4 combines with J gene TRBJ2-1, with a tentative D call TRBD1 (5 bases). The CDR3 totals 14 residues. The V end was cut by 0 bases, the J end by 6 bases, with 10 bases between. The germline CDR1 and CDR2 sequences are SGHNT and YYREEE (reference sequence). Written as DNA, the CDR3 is TGTGCCAGCAGCTTGGAGCAGGGTTCCAATGAGCAGTTCTTC. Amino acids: CASSLEQGSNEQFF. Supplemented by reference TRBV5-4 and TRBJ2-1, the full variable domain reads ETGVTQSPTHLIKTRGQQVTLRCSSQSGHNTVSWYQQALGQGPQFIFQYYREEENGRGNFPPRFSGLQFPNYSSELNVNALELDDSALYLCASSLEQGSNEQFFGPGTRLTVL.

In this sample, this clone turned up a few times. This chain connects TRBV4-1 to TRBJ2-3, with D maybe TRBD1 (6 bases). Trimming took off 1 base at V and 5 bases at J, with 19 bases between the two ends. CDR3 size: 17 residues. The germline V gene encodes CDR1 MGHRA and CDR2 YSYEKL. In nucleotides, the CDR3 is TGCGCCAGCAGCCAAGCCCTGGCAGGGGCCGGTGGAGATACGCAGTATTTT. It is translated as CASSQALAGAGGDTQYF.

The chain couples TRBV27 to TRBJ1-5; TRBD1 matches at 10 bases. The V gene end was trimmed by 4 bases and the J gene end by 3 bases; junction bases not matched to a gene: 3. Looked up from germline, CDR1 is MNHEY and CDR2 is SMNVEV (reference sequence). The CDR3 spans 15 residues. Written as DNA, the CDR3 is TGTGCCAGCAGTTACGGGACAGGGGCCAATCAGCCCCAGCATTTT. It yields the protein CASSYGTGANQPQHF.

The CDR3 DNA follows: TGTGCCAGCAGCCGGAGCGGTAGTACCTACGAGCAGTACTTC. Its translation is CASSRSGSTYEQYF. The chain couples TRBV7-6 to TRBJ2-5, with a weak D call TRBD2 (5 bases). The J call is doubtful: the DNA matches TRBJ2-7 better. Germline V gene data show CDR1 as SGHVS and CDR2 as FNYEAQ. The CDR3 is 14 amino acids.

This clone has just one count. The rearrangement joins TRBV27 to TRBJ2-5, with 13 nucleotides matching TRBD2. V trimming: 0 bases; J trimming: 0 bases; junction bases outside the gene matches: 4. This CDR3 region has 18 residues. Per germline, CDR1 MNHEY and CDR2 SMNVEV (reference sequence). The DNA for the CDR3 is TGTGCCAGCAGTTTATCGACTAGCGGGGGGACGTACCAAGAGACCCAGTACTTC. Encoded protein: CASSLSTSGGTYQETQYF.

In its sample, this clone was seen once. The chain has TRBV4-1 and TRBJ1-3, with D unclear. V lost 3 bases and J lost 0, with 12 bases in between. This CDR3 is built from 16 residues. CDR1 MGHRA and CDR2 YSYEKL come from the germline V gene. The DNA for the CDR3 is TGCGCCAGCAGCCACCCCGGGAGGGCCTCTGGAAACACCATATATTTT. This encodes CASSHPGRASGNTIYF.

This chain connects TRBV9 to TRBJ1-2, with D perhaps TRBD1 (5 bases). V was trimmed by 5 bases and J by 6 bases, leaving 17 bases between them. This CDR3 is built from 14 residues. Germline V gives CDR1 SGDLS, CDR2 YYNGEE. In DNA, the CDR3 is TGTGCCAGCAGGGGGACCCATCTAGCGCATGGCTACACCTTC. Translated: CASRGTHLAHGYTF.

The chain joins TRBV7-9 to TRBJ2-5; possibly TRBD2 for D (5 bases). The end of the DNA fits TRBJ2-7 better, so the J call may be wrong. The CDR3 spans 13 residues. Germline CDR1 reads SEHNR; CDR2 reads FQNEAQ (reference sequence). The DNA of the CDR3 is TGTGCCAGCATGGACTGGAGCTCCTACGAGCAGTACTTC. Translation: CASMDWSSYEQYF.